Each of the 6 T cell receptor beta chains below was sequenced from the same sample in a study of control samples from healthy donors and cancer patients. Only in-frame clones appear in the TCRdb table, and some are missing; sequencing was by immunoSEQ multiplex PCR. Seen here are roughly 38,000 clones, around four fifths observed once, and the top ten hold less than 55%. Sequencing used blood. All receptors derive from a man aged 55 to 70 in good health.

This clone qualifies as medium-sized (0.01 to 0.1%). The chain is built from TRBV4-1 and TRBJ1-2; unclear D gene. The germline CDR1 and CDR2 sequences are MGHRA and YSYEKL. V lost 0 bases and J 5 bases, leaving 13 bases between the germline ends. The CDR3 has 15 residues. The DNA for the CDR3 is TGCGCCAGCAGCCAAGAAACTAGGAATGCTTATGGCTACACCTTC. Encoded protein: CASSQETRNAYGYTF.

CDR3 in DNA: TGTGCCAGCAGTCCCAGCGGTCCGAACACTGAAGCTTTCTTT. It translates to CASSPSGPNTEAFF. V usage is TRBV27 and J usage is TRBJ1-1, with D unresolved. CDR3 length: 14 residues. CDR1 and CDR2 (germline): MNHEY, SMNVEV (reference sequence). V lost 5 bases and J 1 base, leaving 11 bases between the germline ends.

As for this clone: Other DNA sequences in the sample encode the same CDR3. This chain connects TRBV5-1 to TRBJ1-2, with no clear D. V was cut by 0 bases and J by 7 bases, with 7 bases left in between. Germline lookup yields CDR1 SGHRS and CDR2 YFSETQ. The CDR3 is 12 amino acids. The CDR3 region is CASSLEGTGYTF. In DNA form, the CDR3 reads TGCGCCAGCAGCTTGGAGGGCACTGGCTACACCTTC.

The V call is TRBV28, the J call TRBJ1-1; a possible D gene is TRBD1 (5 bases). Germline V gives CDR1 MDHEN, CDR2 SYDVKM. V shed 4 bases and J shed 4 bases, with 19 bases lying between them. The CDR3 extends over 16 amino acids. The CDR3 DNA is TGTGCCAGCAGTTCGGGCCTGAGGGGTGGAGGCACTGAAGCTTTCTTT. Translation gives CASSSGLRGGGTEAFF.

With respect to this clone: In the same sample, other DNA sequences code for this CDR3. This rearrangement joins TRBV11-2 to TRBJ1-2; D unresolved. Germline-derived CDR1 and CDR2 are SGHAT and FQNNGV. The CDR3 consists of 14 residues. V was pared by 0 bases and J by 4 bases, with 9 bases between. CDR3 in amino acids: CASSLDLRLYGYTF. The CDR3 DNA sequence: TGTGCCAGCAGCTTAGATCTGCGACTCTATGGCTACACCTTC. The full variable domain, its missing parts supplied by reference TRBV11-2 and TRBJ1-2, is EAGVAQSPRYKIIEKRQSVAFWCNPISGHATLYWYQQILGQGPKLLIQFQNNGVVDDSQLPKDRFSAERLKGVDSTLKIQPAKLEDSAVYLCASSLDLRLYGYTFGSGTRLTVV.

J is TRBJ2-7 and V is TRBV7-2; TRBD2 matches at 9 bases. Trimming took 2 bases from V and 5 from J; bases not matched to a gene: 10. This CDR3 has 16 amino acids. Germline CDR1 SGHTA, CDR2 FQGNSA. CDR3 bases: TGTGCCAGCAGCTTAATCCCAGCGGGAGGCGAGAACGAGCAGTACTTC. Translation: CASSLIPAGGENEQYF.